This T cell receptor (beta chain) emerged from a study of CD8 T cells in ankylosing spondylitis. This clonotype was seen a few times. What it recognizes is unknown. Findings of the study overall: Earlier authors reported some of these motif variants in reactive arthritis synovial fluid and blood. Disease-linked clones reportedly showed significant enrichment in matched ankylosing spondylitis synovial fluid. CD8+ cells made up the disease-linked clones, which were relatively rare in peripheral blood.

Trimming took off 6 bases at V and 0 bases at J, with 9 bases between the two ends. This CDR3 comprises 14 residues. Quantitative 5'-RACE was performed with molecular barcodes, and it yielded the TCR beta libraries. TCRdb reprocessed the 5' RACE reads with MiXCR, giving one entry per CDR3 protein. The table includes about 220,000 distinct CDR3 sequences, about 10% detected once. The TCR originated in a male donor with ankylosing spondylitis or in good health (not recorded which). Sequencing input: blood, either unsorted or a sorted T cell fraction (not recorded which). This rearrangement joins TRBV12-3 or TRBV12-4 to TRBJ1-3; D not certain. This chain's CDR3 is CASRPLISGNTIYF. DNA for the CDR3: TGTGCCAGCAGGCCGCTAATCTCTGGAAACACCATATATTTT.